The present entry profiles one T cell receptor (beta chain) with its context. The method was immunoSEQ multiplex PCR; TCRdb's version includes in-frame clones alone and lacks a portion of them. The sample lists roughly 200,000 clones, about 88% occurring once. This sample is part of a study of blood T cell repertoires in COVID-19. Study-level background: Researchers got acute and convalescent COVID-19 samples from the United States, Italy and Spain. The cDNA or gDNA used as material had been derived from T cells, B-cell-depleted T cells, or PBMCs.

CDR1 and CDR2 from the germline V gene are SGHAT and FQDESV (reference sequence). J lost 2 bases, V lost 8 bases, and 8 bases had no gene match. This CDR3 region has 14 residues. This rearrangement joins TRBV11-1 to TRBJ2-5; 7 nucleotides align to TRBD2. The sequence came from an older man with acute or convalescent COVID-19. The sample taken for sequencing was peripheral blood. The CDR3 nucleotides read TGTGCCAGCTGTCCGGGAGGTCAACAAGAGACCCAGTACTTC. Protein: CASCPGGQQETQYF. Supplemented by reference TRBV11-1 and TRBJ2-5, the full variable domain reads EAEVAQSPRYKITEKSQAVAFWCDPISGHATLYWYRQILGQGPELLVQFQDESVVDDSQLPKDRFSAERLKGVDSTLKIQPAELGDSAMYLCASCPGGQQETQYFGPGTRLLVL.